Presented here are 10 T cell receptor beta chains from one specimen sequenced in a study of radiation and T cells in renal cell carcinoma (dated by TCRdb to about 2020). Per the publication, the time point label means: blood 4 weeks post-SBRT, at nephrectomy. The sample's treatment or condition label, in plain terms: 15 Gy SBRT to primary tumor, nephrectomy 4 weeks later. The library was prepared using the immunoSEQ multiplex PCR assay. TCRdb limited this immuneACCESS table to in-frame rearrangements with V and J called. A share of clones is missing; checked studies link under half to unresolved V genes, and the rest is unexplained. Present in this sample are 90,000 to 100,000 clones, around 80% of which were seen just once. The ten largest clones represent approximately 7.2% of the sample. This specimen consisted of blood, obtained from a patient whose treatment included radiotherapy and nephrectomy. The receptor set was obtained from a man aged 55 to 69 with renal cell carcinoma.

The J gene is TRBJ2-2, the V gene TRBV2; the D call may be TRBD1 or TRBD2 (5 bases each). The CDR3 extends over 14 amino acids. V shed 7 bases and J shed 2 bases, with 11 bases lying between them. Germline V gene sequence: CDR1 SNHLY, CDR2 FYNNEI. The CDR3 region is CASKRTHNTGELFF. The CDR3 nucleotides read TGTGCCAGCAAGCGGACACATAACACCGGGGAGCTGTTTTTT.

This chain connects TRBV6-5 to TRBJ2-2; tentatively, D is TRBD2 (6 bases). This CDR3 is built from 13 residues. Germline V gene lookup returns CDR1 MNHEY and CDR2 SVGAGI. Deletions cut 6 bases from V and 3 bases from J, with 8 bases between. The CDR3, as DNA: TGTGCCAGCAGGGGACTCTACACCGGGGAGCTGTTTTTT. Amino acids: CASRGLYTGELFF.

The chain has TRBV2 and TRBJ2-3; 9 nucleotides align to TRBD1. CDR1 and CDR2 from the germline V gene are SNHLY and FYNNEI. Trimming took 5 bases from V and 1 from J; bases not matched to a gene: 7. The CDR3 covers 16 residues. CDR3 residues: CASSQLRDRGTDTQYF. Written as DNA, the CDR3 is TGTGCCAGCAGTCAACTCCGGGACAGGGGCACAGATACGCAGTATTTT.

The chain couples TRBV13 to TRBJ2-3; D unclear. Germline V gives CDR1 PRHDT, CDR2 FYEKMQ (reference sequence). V was shortened by 5 bases and J by 4 bases, with 19 bases between the two germline ends. There are 16 residues in the CDR3. The CDR3 loop is CASSQYSIVTSDTQYF. The CDR3 DNA reads as TGTGCCAGCAGCCAATATTCCATCGTAACATCAGATACGCAGTATTTT.

The gene calls are TRBV10-2 and TRBJ2-7; 7 nucleotides align to TRBD2. Germline V gene lookup returns CDR1 WSHSY and CDR2 SAAADI. Losses at the gene ends were 7 bases for V and 1 base for J; bases not matched to a gene: 4. The CDR3 loop spans 13 amino acids. This CDR3 is CASTPGGSYEQYF. In DNA form, the CDR3 reads TGCGCCAGCACCCCGGGGGGTTCCTACGAGCAGTACTTC.

This chain joins TRBV15 and TRBJ2-1, with 10 bases aligning to TRBD2. V lost 6 bases to trimming and J lost 4 bases; unmatched junction nucleotides: 9. The CDR3 is 16 amino acids. Germline CDR1 and CDR2: LNHNV and YYDKDF (reference sequence). The CDR3, as DNA: TGTGCCACCAGTCCCAGCGGGAGGGGGGTGTACAATGAGCAGTTCTTC. Translating it yields CATSPSGRGVYNEQFF.

This rearrangement joins TRBV7-6 to TRBJ2-2; D gene uncertain. Germline-derived CDR1 and CDR2 are SGHVS and FNYEAQ. The V end was cut by 5 bases, the J end by 0 bases, with 19 bases between. The CDR3 is made up of 18 amino acids. The CDR3 loop reads CASSPRSGGGTNTGELFF. The CDR3 bases are TGTGCCAGCAGCCCCAGATCCGGCGGCGGCACGAACACCGGGGAGCTGTTTTTT.

The gene calls are TRBV6-1 and TRBJ2-2, with 10 bases lining up with TRBD2. The trim removed 2 bases at V and 7 bases at J, leaving 4 bases unmatched. Germline CDR1 MNHNS, CDR2 SASEGT. This CDR3 spans 15 amino acids. CDR3 sequence: CASSELAGAIGELFF. The DNA of the CDR3 is TGTGCCAGCAGTGAACTAGCGGGAGCGATCGGGGAGCTGTTTTTT.

In this sample, this clone turned up once. The V call is TRBV7-9, the J call TRBJ2-5, with 12 bases lining up with TRBD2. The V gene's germline CDR1 is SEHNR and CDR2 FQNEAQ (reference sequence). Trimming cost V 3 bases and J 2 bases; bases outside gene matches: 1. The CDR3 has 15 residues. DNA of the CDR3: TGTGCCAGCAGCTTGACTAGCGGGAGTCAAGAGACCCAGTACTTC. This sequence encodes CASSLTSGSQETQYF.

The chain carries TRBV13 and TRBJ2-7; D is uncertain. The CDR3 runs 14 residues. CDR1 PRHDT and CDR2 FYEKMQ come from the germline V gene (reference sequence). Trimming removed 2 bases at V and 7 bases at J, with 15 bases between. The CDR3 DNA is TGTGCCAGCAGCTTATTTAATGTTTGGAGAGAGCAGTACTTC. This translates into CASSLFNVWREQYF.